The source of this TCR beta chain is a study of cytomegalovirus exposure and HLA in healthy donors. For this clone: What it recognizes is unknown.

Broader study findings: A later analysis linked roughly 17,000 TCR beta sequences to HLA alleles at 0.05 false discovery rate. There were reportedly fewer N-insertions in an Asian-associated ancestry cluster than the roughly 670-donor mean, in a later analysis.

With 60 Vbeta and 13 Jbeta primers, the PCR was carried out. The assay was immunoSEQ multiplex PCR, and TCRdb's table has in-frame clones only and misses some. The table lists roughly 78,000 clones, roughly 64% of them singletons. Donors were nominally healthy when sampled, though unrecorded immune exposures were likely. The specimen was PBMCs. This receptor was identified in a man aged 30 to 45 in good health and CMV-seropositive.

The DNA for the CDR3 is TGTGCCAGCAGTGGACAGGGGACCGGGGAGCTGTTTTTT. It is translated as CASSGQGTGELFF. The V and J genes are TRBV2 and TRBJ2-2, with TRBD1 identical over 8 bases. This CDR3 has 13 residues. V lost 4 bases, J lost 5 bases, and 0 bases stayed unmatched. The germline V gene encodes CDR1 SNHLY and CDR2 FYNNEI.